This T cell receptor beta chain was documented in a study of blood T cell repertoires in COVID-19. Overall study context: Acute and convalescent COVID-19 specimens originated in the United States, Italy and Spain. T cells, B-cell-depleted T cells, or PBMCs provided the cDNA or gDNA that served as material.

Using immunoSEQ multiplex PCR, the repertoire was profiled, and TCRdb retains in-frame clones only, with some absent. The sample has some 240,000 clones, nearly 90% seen once. J lost 2 bases, V lost 6 bases, and 6 bases had no gene match. This CDR3 spans 14 amino acids. Germline-derived CDR1 and CDR2 are MNHEY and SVGAGI. This chain connects TRBV6-5 to TRBJ2-7; TRBD1 agrees at 8 bases. This clonotype was sampled from a woman aged 40 to 49 who had recovered from COVID-19. Material for sequencing was peripheral blood. CDR3 protein: CASSIDRGTYEQYF. CDR3 nucleotide sequence: TGTGCCAGCAGCATCGACAGGGGAACCTACGAGCAGTACTTC.